The clone carrying this TCR beta chain has a handful of counts. One junction end does not reproduce the germline sequence, and a read error may be involved. Germline values: CDR1 SGDLS, CDR2 YYNGEE. This CDR3 is 10 amino acids long. Assay used: immunoSEQ multiplex PCR; TCRdb lists only in-frame clones, some missing. The table includes around 380,000 clones, more than 75% detected once. This specimen belongs to a study of blood T cell repertoires in COVID-19. This receptor was taken from a human donor with acute or convalescent COVID-19. The donor label of this sample is uncertain. The sample taken for sequencing was peripheral blood. The chain carries TRBV9 and TRBJ1-1; no clear D. The CDR3 nucleotides read TGTGCCAGCAGCGAAGAACAGATCCAATTT. This sequence encodes CASSEEQIQF.